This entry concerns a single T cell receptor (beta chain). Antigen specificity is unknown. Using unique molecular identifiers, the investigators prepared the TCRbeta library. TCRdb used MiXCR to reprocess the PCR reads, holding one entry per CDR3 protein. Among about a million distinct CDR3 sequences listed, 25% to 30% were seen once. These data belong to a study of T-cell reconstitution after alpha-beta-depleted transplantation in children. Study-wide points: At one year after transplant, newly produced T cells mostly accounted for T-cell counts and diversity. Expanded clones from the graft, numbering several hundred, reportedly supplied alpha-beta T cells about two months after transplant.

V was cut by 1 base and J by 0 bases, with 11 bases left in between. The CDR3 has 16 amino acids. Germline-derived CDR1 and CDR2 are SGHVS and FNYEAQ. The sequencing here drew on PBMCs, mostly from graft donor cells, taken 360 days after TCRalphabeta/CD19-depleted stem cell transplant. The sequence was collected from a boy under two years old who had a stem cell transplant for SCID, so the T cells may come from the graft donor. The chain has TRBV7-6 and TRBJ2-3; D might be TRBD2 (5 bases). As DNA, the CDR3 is TGTGCCAGCAGCTTAGAAAATGGGGAGAGCACAGATACGCAGTATTTT. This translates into CASSLENGESTDTQYF.